A single sample gave rise to the 32 T cell receptor beta chains below, sequenced in a study of cytomegalovirus exposure and HLA in healthy donors. This PCR relied on a set of 60 Vbeta primers and 13 Jbeta primers. The method was immunoSEQ multiplex PCR; TCRdb's version includes in-frame clones alone and lacks a portion of them. Seen in this sample are tens of thousands of clones; the ten most common clones hold 3.8%. Sequencing used PBMCs. The receptors shown here come from a man younger than 30 in good health and CMV-seropositive.

This rearrangement joins TRBV4-2 to TRBJ2-7; 7 bases match TRBD2. V lost 0 bases and J lost 6; bases outside the gene matches: 8. CDR3 length equals 15 residues. Germline CDR1 is LGHNA and CDR2 is YNFKEQ. CDR3 DNA: TGTGCCAGCAGCCAAGATGAGCGGGGAGCTTCCGAGCAGTACTTC. This encodes CASSQDERGASEQYF.

The chain links TRBV29-1 to TRBJ2-1, with D uncertain. Germline loops: CDR1 SQVTM, CDR2 ANQGSEA. The V end was cut by 2 bases, the J end by 6 bases, with 8 bases between. The CDR3 covers 12 residues. The CDR3 DNA follows: TGCAGCGTTGAACCAACGGGCAATGAGCAGTTCTTC. Protein sequence: CSVEPTGNEQFF.

The genes are TRBV7-6 and TRBJ2-1; 9 bases align to TRBD1. V lost 5 bases and J lost 7; bases outside the gene matches: 9. The CDR3 is 15 residues long. CDR1 is SGHVS and CDR2 is FNYEAQ in the germline V gene. The CDR3: CASSPNRGLRNEQFF. The CDR3 DNA follows: TGTGCCAGCAGCCCAAACAGGGGGCTAAGGAATGAGCAGTTCTTC.

The chain has TRBV29-1 and TRBJ2-7; 12 bases fit TRBD1. CDR1 SQVTM and CDR2 ANQGSEA come from the germline V gene. J was trimmed by 0 bases and V by 4 bases; bases with no gene match: 1. The CDR3 is made up of 14 amino acids. CDR3 protein: CSVVGQGASYEQYF. CDR3 DNA: TGCAGCGTTGTGGGACAGGGGGCCTCCTACGAGCAGTACTTC.

The chain combines TRBV15 with TRBJ1-1; TRBD1 might be the D (5 bases). Germline V gene lookup returns CDR1 LNHNV and CDR2 YYDKDF (reference sequence). Trimming left V 1 base short and J 1 base short, with 10 bases between. The CDR3 loop spans 15 amino acids. CDR3 DNA: TGTGCCACCAGCAGAGCCGGGGGTGGGAACACTGAAGCTTTCTTT. Translation gives CATSRAGGGNTEAFF.

V usage is TRBV5-1 and J usage is TRBJ2-3; tentatively, D is TRBD2 (6 bases). Per the germline V gene, CDR1 is SGHRS and CDR2 is YFSETQ. The CDR3 is 15 amino acids. Trimming took 4 bases from V and 4 from J, leaving 16 bases between them. The CDR3 reads CASSRGLREADTQYF. The CDR3 region has the DNA TGCGCCAGCAGCCGAGGACTACGTGAAGCAGATACGCAGTATTTT.

This chain joins TRBV6-1 and TRBJ1-2; D unresolved. The CDR3 has 14 amino acids. Germline lookup yields CDR1 MNHNS and CDR2 SASEGT. V was clipped by 0 bases and J by 7 bases, with 12 bases between them. CDR3 region: CASSEAFEVGGYTF. CDR3 bases: TGTGCCAGCAGTGAAGCTTTTGAGGTCGGTGGCTACACCTTC.

The rearrangement uses TRBV7-6 and TRBJ2-5; TRBD1 is a possible D gene (5 bases). The CDR3 extends over 14 amino acids. Germline lookup yields CDR1 SGHVS and CDR2 FNYEAQ. Trimming left V 1 base short and J 3 bases short, with 9 bases between. The CDR3 spells CASSLGAGKETQYF. The CDR3 nucleotides read TGTGCCAGCAGCTTAGGTGCAGGGAAAGAGACCCAGTACTTC.

The chain employs TRBV6-1 and TRBJ2-4; 10 nucleotides agree with TRBD1. The CDR3 contains 19 residues. The V and J ends lost 3 bases and 0 bases, in that order; junction bases with no gene match: 11. Germline V lookup: CDR1 MNHNS, CDR2 SASEGT. CDR3 in amino acids: CASSDSTGGLFTAKNIQYF. The CDR3 DNA is TGTGCCAGCAGTGATTCGACAGGGGGCCTGTTCACAGCCAAAAACATTCAGTACTTC.

This rearrangement joins TRBV11-2 to TRBJ1-2; TRBD1 matches at 8 bases. CDR1 is SGHAT and CDR2 is FQNNGV in the germline V gene. After removal of 4 bases from V and 6 bases from J, the junction contained 10 bases not matched to a gene. This CDR3 is 15 amino acids long. DNA for the CDR3: TGTGCCAGCAGCTCTACACGGGGACAGGCTAATGGCTACACCTTC. Translation gives CASSSTRGQANGYTF. The full variable domain, in which reference TRBV11-2 and TRBJ1-2 provide the parts outside the CDR3, is EAGVAQSPRYKIIEKRQSVAFWCNPISGHATLYWYQQILGQGPKLLIQFQNNGVVDDSQLPKDRFSAERLKGVDSTLKIQPAKLEDSAVYLCASSSTRGQANGYTFGSGTRLTVV.

CDR3 nucleotides: TGTGCCAGTACCGGACACTCCTACGAGCAGTACTTC. It translates to CASTGHSYEQYF. This sequence joins TRBV19 and TRBJ2-7, with D possibly TRBD1 on 5 matching bases. This CDR3 has 12 amino acids. V dropped 7 bases and J dropped 0 bases, with 7 bases sitting between them. The germline V gene has CDR1 LNHDA and CDR2 SQIVND (reference sequence).

V gene TRBV4-1 combines with J gene TRBJ2-5; D is possibly TRBD1 (5 bases). The germline V and J ends were trimmed by 0 bases and 4 bases, with 12 bases remaining between them. Germline CDR1 and CDR2: MGHRA and YSYEKL. The CDR3 covers 15 residues. CDR3: CASSQDRGYSETQYF. The CDR3 DNA sequence: TGCGCCAGCAGCCAAGATAGGGGCTACTCAGAGACCCAGTACTTC.

The chain links TRBV6-1 to TRBJ2-7; D might be TRBD1 (6 bases). This CDR3 contains 15 residues. The V gene's germline CDR1 is MNHNS and CDR2 SASEGT. The V end was cut by 1 base, the J end by 4 bases, with 14 bases between. CDR3 DNA sequence: TGTGCCAGCAGTGAAGGTACAGGGAATCGATACGAGCAGTACTTC. It encodes CASSEGTGNRYEQYF.

V gene TRBV29-1 combines with J gene TRBJ2-7; a weak D match, TRBD1 (6 bases). CDR1 is SQVTM and CDR2 is ANQGSEA in the germline V gene. This CDR3 has 14 residues. CDR3 residues: CRTRSQTGSYEQYF. The CDR3 nucleotides read TGCAGGACCAGGTCCCAGACAGGTTCCTACGAGCAGTACTTC.

J is TRBJ2-7 and V is TRBV30; D not resolved. The V end lost 1 base, the J end lost 4 bases, and 20 bases lay between the germline ends. CDR3 length equals 16 residues. From germline, CDR1 is GTSNPN and CDR2 SVGIG (reference sequence). The DNA for the CDR3 is TGTGCCTGGAGTGGGAGTCGAAGTCGGCGTCGGTACGAGCAGTACTTC. Amino acid sequence: CAWSGSRSRRRYEQYF.

The chain links TRBV27 to TRBJ2-1, with 7 bases identical to TRBD2. Trimming took 5 bases from V and 4 from J; bases not matched to a gene: 14. Germline V CDR1 and CDR2: MNHEY, SMNVEV (reference sequence). This CDR3 spans 17 amino acids. The CDR3 sequence is CASSSTLADLVYNEQFF. The CDR3 nucleotides read TGTGCCAGCAGTAGCACCCTAGCGGATCTAGTTTACAATGAGCAGTTCTTC.

The chain is built from TRBV5-1 and TRBJ2-1; weak D call: TRBD1 (6 bases). Deletions cut 0 bases from V and 6 bases from J, with 13 bases between. The CDR3 has 15 residues. Germline CDR1 and CDR2: SGHRS and YFSETQ. In DNA, the CDR3 is TGCGCCAGCAGCTTGGATCTGACAGGTGCCAATGAGCAGTTCTTC. Its translation: CASSLDLTGANEQFF. Full variable domain (rest looked up from reference TRBV5-1 and TRBJ2-1): KAGVTQTPRYLIKTRGQQVTLSCSPISGHRSVSWYQQTPGQGLQFLFEYFSETQRNKGNFPGRFSGRQFSNSRSEMNVSTLELGDSALYLCASSLDLTGANEQFFGPGTRLTVL.

This chain uses TRBV18 with TRBJ2-7; 9 nucleotides agree with TRBD1. The J segment lost 6 bases and the V segment lost 2 bases, leaving 8 bases of the junction unmatched. Germline V lookup: CDR1 KGHSH, CDR2 LQKENI. The CDR3 runs to 15 residues. CDR3: CASSPRTGAGSEQYF. The CDR3 DNA follows: TGTGCCAGCTCACCAAGGACAGGGGCGGGATCCGAGCAGTACTTC.

The V and J genes are TRBV5-1 and TRBJ2-1; 9 positions match TRBD2. The CDR3 totals 14 residues. Germline CDR1 and CDR2: SGHRS and YFSETQ. J was trimmed by 8 bases and V by 4 bases; bases with no gene match: 7. The CDR3 protein is CASSRVGGRDEQFF. CDR3 in DNA: TGCGCCAGCAGCCGCGTGGGCGGGAGGGATGAGCAGTTCTTC.

The gene calls are TRBV7-9 and TRBJ2-7; weak D call: TRBD2 (5 bases). The germline V gene encodes CDR1 SEHNR and CDR2 FQNEAQ (reference sequence). CDR3 length equals 14 residues. Between the trimmed V and J ends, which lost 5 bases and 1 base, there was a span of 12 bases. The CDR3 DNA sequence: TGTGCCAGCAGCCAACCAGCGGAGTCCTACGAGCAGTACTTC. This gives the protein CASSQPAESYEQYF.

J is TRBJ1-2 and V is TRBV6-1, with D possibly matching TRBD1 (6 bases). The germline V gene encodes CDR1 MNHNS and CDR2 SASEGT. This CDR3 is 12 amino acids long. Trimming pared 6 bases from V and 8 bases from J, leaving 13 bases between. The CDR3 nucleotides read TGTGCCAGCAGCCCAGGGGACGGGGGCTACACCTTC. It is translated as CASSPGDGGYTF.

The rearrangement joins TRBV5-1 to TRBJ1-4; TRBD1 might be the D (5 bases). V lost 3 bases to trimming and J lost 4 bases, with 7 bases between them. This CDR3 has 13 residues. CDR1 and CDR2 from the germline V gene are SGHRS and YFSETQ. The CDR3 sequence: CASSYDSNEKLFF. In DNA, the CDR3 is TGCGCCAGCAGCTATGACAGTAATGAAAAACTGTTTTTT.

J is TRBJ1-4 and V is TRBV2; 8 bases agree with TRBD1. The junction had 8 bases not matched to a gene; V was cut back by 5 bases and J by 6 bases. The CDR3 spans 15 residues. The germline gives CDR1 SNHLY, CDR2 FYNNEI. CDR3 region: CASSPGTGWDEKLFF. The CDR3 nucleotides read TGTGCCAGCAGTCCCGGGACAGGCTGGGATGAAAAACTGTTTTTT.

This chain joins TRBV13 and TRBJ1-2; no clear D gene. V was shortened by 2 bases and J by 6 bases, with 13 bases between the two germline ends. This CDR3 is 14 amino acids long. CDR1 PRHDT and CDR2 FYEKMQ come from the germline V gene (reference sequence). The CDR3 bases are TGTGCCAGCAGCTTACGGAGGGCGCGGGATGGCTACACCTTC. Protein sequence: CASSLRRARDGYTF.

This CDR3 reads CASSRSPTGEAFF. DNA for the CDR3: TGTGCCAGCAGCCGCAGTCCCACGGGTGAAGCTTTCTTT. The chain recombines TRBV6-5 with TRBJ1-1; no definite D call. V was shortened by 6 bases and J by 7 bases, with 15 bases between the two germline ends. CDR3 length equals 13 residues. Looked up from germline, CDR1 is MNHEY and CDR2 is SVGAGI.

This chain uses TRBV5-8 with TRBJ2-3; 9 bases line up with TRBD2. CDR1 and CDR2 (germline): SGHTS, YDEGEE. This CDR3 contains 17 residues. V trimming: 6 bases; J trimming: 3 bases; junction bases outside the gene matches: 14. The CDR3 DNA follows: TGTGCCAGCAACCCCCCGTCGCTAGCGGGAAGTACAGATACGCAGTATTTT. It specifies CASNPPSLAGSTDTQYF.

The V and J genes are TRBV12-2 and TRBJ1-1. TRBV12-2 represents a pseudogene. The CDR3 covers 14 residues. The CDR3 nucleotides read TGTGCAAGTCGCTCCGAGGGAGGGGGCACTGAAGCTTTCTTT. It is translated as CASRSEGGGTEAFF.

J is TRBJ1-3 and V is TRBV7-9, with D perhaps TRBD1 (6 bases). Per germline, CDR1 SEHNR and CDR2 FQNEAQ (reference sequence). V lost 8 bases, J lost 4 bases, and 9 bases lay in between. The CDR3 runs 12 residues. DNA for the CDR3: TGTGCCAGCTCAGGGGCGGGAAACACCATATATTTT. This gives the protein CASSGAGNTIYF.

The CDR3 DNA is TGTGCCAGCAGCTTCCCTCCTGGACAGGGCAACCAAGAGACCCAGTACTTC. It is translated as CASSFPPGQGNQETQYF. V gene TRBV11-2 combines with J gene TRBJ2-5; 8 nucleotides line up with TRBD1. Losses at the gene ends were 3 bases for V and 0 bases for J; bases not matched to a gene: 9. The CDR3 runs to 17 residues. The germline V gene encodes CDR1 SGHAT and CDR2 FQNNGV.

This chain links TRBV6-1 with TRBJ1-5; D is unclear. This CDR3 is 13 amino acids long. Trimming removed 5 bases at V and 5 bases at J, with 10 bases between. Germline CDR1 is MNHNS and CDR2 is SASEGT. Here the CDR3 reads CASSLGRDQPQHF. The CDR3 nucleotides are TGTGCCAGCAGTCTGGGGAGGGATCAGCCCCAGCATTTT.

The chain recombines TRBV10-3 with TRBJ1-5; D is possibly TRBD1 (6 bases). V shed 0 bases and J shed 7 bases, with 19 bases lying between them. The CDR3 loop spans 17 amino acids. Looked up from germline, CDR1 is ENHRY and CDR2 is SYGVKD. The CDR3 region is CAISESMETTGGQPQHF. CDR3 coding DNA: TGTGCCATCAGTGAGTCGATGGAGACGACAGGCGGGCAGCCCCAGCATTTT.

CDR3 coding DNA: TGTGCCAGCAGTGCGGACCCAGGGGGAGGGACCCAGTACTTC. Translation gives CASSADPGGGTQYF. V usage is TRBV6-1 and J usage is TRBJ2-5; D possibly corresponds to TRBD1 (7 bases). Germline CDR1 MNHNS, CDR2 SASEGT. V was shortened by 4 bases and J by 7 bases, with 16 bases between the two germline ends. This CDR3 has 14 amino acids.